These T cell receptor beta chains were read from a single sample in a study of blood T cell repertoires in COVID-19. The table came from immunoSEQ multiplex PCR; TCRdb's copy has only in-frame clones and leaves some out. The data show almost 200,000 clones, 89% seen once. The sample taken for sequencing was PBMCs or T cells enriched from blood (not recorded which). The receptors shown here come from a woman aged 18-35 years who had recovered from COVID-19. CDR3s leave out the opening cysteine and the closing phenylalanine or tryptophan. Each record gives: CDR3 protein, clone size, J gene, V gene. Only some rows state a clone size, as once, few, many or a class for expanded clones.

ACSQGLGNEKLF,NA,TRBJ1-4,TRBV30
ASSNGQAYGYT,NA,TRBJ1-2,TRBV3-1/TRBV3-2
ASSVDLSGGNTIY,NA,TRBJ1-3,TRBV9
ASSEAGTGDNEQF,NA,TRBJ2-1,TRBV2
ASSPRTILYQETQY,NA,TRBJ2-5,TRBV14
ASSSLRTGLPETQY,NA,TRBJ2-5,TRBV27
ASSGDRGGNQPQH,NA,TRBJ1-5,TRBV2
ASSLLATGDGNTIY,NA,TRBJ1-3,TRBV5-1
ASSLTGTSQPQH,NA,TRBJ1-5,TRBV27
ASSESSGEADTQY,many,TRBJ2-3,TRBV6-4
ASSEVEPTVSPLH,NA,TRBJ1-6,TRBV2
ASSSGTSGDNEQF,NA,TRBJ2-1,TRBV27
ASSVSGDTEAF,once,TRBJ1-1,TRBV9